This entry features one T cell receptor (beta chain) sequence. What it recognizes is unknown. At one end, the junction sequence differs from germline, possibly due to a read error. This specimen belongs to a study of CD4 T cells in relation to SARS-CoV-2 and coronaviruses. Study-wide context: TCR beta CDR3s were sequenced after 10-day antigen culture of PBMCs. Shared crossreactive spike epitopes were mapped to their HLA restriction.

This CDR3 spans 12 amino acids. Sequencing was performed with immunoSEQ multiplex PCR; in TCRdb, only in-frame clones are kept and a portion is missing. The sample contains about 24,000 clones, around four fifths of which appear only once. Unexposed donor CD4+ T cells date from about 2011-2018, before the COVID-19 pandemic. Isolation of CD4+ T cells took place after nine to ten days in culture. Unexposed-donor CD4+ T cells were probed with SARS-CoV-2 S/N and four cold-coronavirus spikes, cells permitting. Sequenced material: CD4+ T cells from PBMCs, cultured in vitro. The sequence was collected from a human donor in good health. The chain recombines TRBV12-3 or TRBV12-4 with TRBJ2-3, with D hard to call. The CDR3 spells CASSLDLAEPHF. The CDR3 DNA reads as TGTGCCAGCAGTTTAGATTTGGCAGAGCCGCATTTT.